These 21 T cell receptor beta chains originate from one sample sequenced in a study of T-cell memory formation after mild COVID-19. TCRdb re-analysed the 5' RACE reads in MiXCR, keeping a single row per CDR3 protein. The profile shows about 470,000 distinct CDR3 sequences, 18% of them singletons. The sequenced sample consisted of PBMCs or a T cell subset sorted from them (not recorded which). Every receptor here comes from an adult woman who had mild COVID-19 (a few samples of this study predate the infection). Cell type and time point are not known.

This clonotype occurred a few times. The CDR3 DNA reads as TGTGCCAGCAGCACTACAGGGGACACTGAAGCTTTCTTT. Translating it yields CASSTTGDTEAFF. The rearrangement joins TRBV6-6 to TRBJ1-1; TRBD1 matches 7 bases. V gave up 6 bases and J gave up 3 bases; unmatched junction bases: 4. Germline V gene data show CDR1 as MNHNY and CDR2 as SVGAGI (reference sequence). The CDR3 has 13 residues.

This clonotype was recorded a few times. V is TRBV5-1 and J is TRBJ2-1; TRBD2 matches at 10 bases. Germline V gene sequence: CDR1 SGHRS, CDR2 YFSETQ. V lost 2 bases to trimming and J lost 2 bases; unmatched junction nucleotides: 4. The CDR3 loop spans 16 amino acids. The chain's CDR3 is CASSLLSGRAYNEQFF. CDR3 bases: TGCGCCAGCAGCTTACTCAGCGGGAGGGCCTACAATGAGCAGTTCTTC.

The gene calls are TRBV2 and TRBJ1-2; D is undetermined. Germline V lookup: CDR1 SNHLY, CDR2 FYNNEI. This CDR3 has 14 residues. V was pared by 2 bases and J by 4 bases, with 11 bases between. CDR3 protein: CASSERAISYGYTF. CDR3 sequence (DNA): TGTGCCAGCAGTGAAAGGGCAATATCCTATGGCTACACCTTC.

This clonotype came up a few times. The chain carries TRBV20-1 and TRBJ2-5; the D is unclear. Per germline, CDR1 DFQATT and CDR2 SNEGSKA (reference sequence). Trimming took off 4 bases at V and 0 bases at J, with 12 bases between the two ends. CDR3 length: 14 residues. The CDR3 DNA reads as TGCAGTGCTATTTTTAGGTCAAACCAAGAGACCCAGTACTTC. Translation gives CSAIFRSNQETQYF.

As DNA, the CDR3 is TGTGCCAGCAGCGAAAGGGACATATTACCCGATACGCAGTATTTT. Translated, it gives CASSERDILPDTQYF. This chain joins TRBV11-1 and TRBJ2-3, with D perhaps TRBD1 (6 bases). CDR3 length: 15 amino acids. The V gene's germline CDR1 is SGHAT and CDR2 FQDESV (reference sequence). Trimming pared 5 bases from V and 6 bases from J, leaving 18 bases between.

The chain links TRBV7-3 to TRBJ2-2; D perhaps matches TRBD1 (6 bases). The CDR3 loop spans 16 amino acids. Germline CDR1 SGHTA, CDR2 FQGTGA. The V end lost 5 bases, the J end lost 4 bases, and 17 bases lay between the germline ends. This CDR3 is CASSPRPGVTTGELFF. In nucleotides, the CDR3 is TGTGCCAGCAGCCCCCGGCCAGGGGTGACCACCGGGGAGCTGTTTTTT.

This clonotype has only one observation. CDR3 in amino acids: CSAMGPGNSPLHF. CDR3 in DNA: TGCAGTGCTATGGGACCGGGAAATTCACCCCTCCACTTT. J is TRBJ1-6 and V is TRBV20-1; weak D call: TRBD1 (5 bases). This CDR3 region has 13 residues. Trimming removed 4 bases from V and 7 bases from J, with 11 bases in between. Germline V gene sequence: CDR1 DFQATT, CDR2 SNEGSKA (reference sequence).

The CDR3 protein is CASSVASGTASSGANVLTF. Here the CDR3 DNA reads TGTGCCAGCAGTGTGGCCTCCGGGACCGCGAGCTCTGGGGCCAACGTCCTGACTTTC. The J gene is TRBJ2-6, the V gene TRBV6-1, with D perhaps being TRBD1 or TRBD2 (5 bases each). The CDR3 covers 19 residues. Germline CDR1 and CDR2: MNHNS and SASEGT. Between the trimmed V and J ends, which lost 4 bases and 0 bases, there was a span of 19 bases.

This clonotype occurred a few times. The gene calls are TRBV9 and TRBJ1-5; D may be TRBD1 (6 bases). V gave up 3 bases and J gave up 5 bases, with 9 bases separating them. This CDR3 is built from 13 residues. The germline gives CDR1 SGDLS, CDR2 YYNGEE. This CDR3 is CASSDRDHQPQHF. In DNA form, the CDR3 reads TGTGCCAGCAGCGACAGGGATCATCAGCCCCAGCATTTT.

The rearrangement links TRBV29-1 to TRBJ2-1; D is undetermined. Trimming pared 4 bases from V and 4 bases from J, leaving 11 bases between. Germline loops: CDR1 SQVTM, CDR2 ANQGSEA. The length of the CDR3 is 13 residues. The CDR3 here is CSVVSASYNEQFF. CDR3 DNA sequence: TGCAGCGTTGTATCCGCCTCATACAATGAGCAGTTCTTC.

This clonotype occurred once. The chain uses TRBV4-1 and TRBJ2-7; no definite D call. The CDR3 consists of 13 residues. Germline CDR1 is MGHRA and CDR2 is YSYEKL. Trimming shortened V by 2 bases and J by 0 bases, and 5 bases separated the two germline ends. The DNA of the CDR3 is TGCGCCAGCAGCCAAAGGCCCTCCTACGAGCAGTACTTC. Its translation is CASSQRPSYEQYF.

There are a few counts of this clonotype. This chain links TRBV7-9 with TRBJ2-1; D ambiguous. CDR1 and CDR2 from the germline V gene are SEHNR and FQNEAQ (reference sequence). Trimming took off 2 bases at V and 13 bases at J, with 6 bases between the two ends. The CDR3 extends over 10 amino acids. The CDR3 protein is CASSLLGQFF. CDR3 DNA sequence: TGTGCCAGCAGCTTATTAGGCCAGTTCTTC. The full variable domain, completed using reference TRBV7-9 and TRBJ2-1, is DTGVSQNPRHKITKRGQNVTFRCDPISEHNRLYWYRQTLGQGPEFLTYFQNEAQLEKSRLLSDRFSAERPKGSFSTLEIQRTEQGDSAMYLCASSLLGQFFGPGTRLTVL.

The chain couples TRBV9 to TRBJ2-1, with 7 bases matching TRBD2. CDR3 length: 11 amino acids. Germline lookup yields CDR1 SGDLS and CDR2 YYNGEE. Trimming took 3 bases from V and 12 from J; bases not matched to a gene: 3. The CDR3 DNA is TGTGCCAGCAGCGGAGCGGGACCGCAGTTCTTC. It encodes CASSGAGPQFF.

This clonotype was counted a few times. The CDR3 loop reads CASRISPDTQYF. CDR3 nucleotide sequence: TGTGCCAGCAGAATTAGCCCAGATACGCAGTATTTT. This rearrangement joins TRBV6-5 to TRBJ2-3, with D unresolved. V lost 6 bases to trimming and J lost 4 bases, with 8 bases between them. The germline V gene encodes CDR1 MNHEY and CDR2 SVGAGI. The CDR3 is 12 residues long.

The chain combines TRBV6-4 with TRBJ1-5; 7 bases fit TRBD1. This CDR3 comprises 13 residues. Germline trimming cut 3 bases from V and 7 bases from J; bases unmatched to any gene: 3. Germline loops: CDR1 MRHNA, CDR2 SNTAGT. CDR3 DNA: TGTGCCAGCAGTGAGACAGGGAAGCAGCCCCAGCATTTT. Amino acids: CASSETGKQPQHF.

In its sample, this clonotype was seen a few times. The chain joins TRBV6-1 to TRBJ1-1; D call uncertain. Between the trimmed V and J ends, which lost 5 bases and 3 bases, there was a span of 10 bases. Germline CDR1 and CDR2: MNHNS and SASEGT. The CDR3 spans 13 residues. DNA for the CDR3: TGTGCCAGCAGTTATCAGGAGGACACTGAAGCTTTCTTT. It specifies CASSYQEDTEAFF.

This clonotype was detected only a few times. The CDR3 nucleotides read TGCGCCAGCAGCTTCTTGGGAACTGCTGGGGCCAACGTCCTGACTTTC. Translation gives CASSFLGTAGANVLTF. The chain is built from TRBV5-1 and TRBJ2-6; D ambiguous. The CDR3 contains 16 residues. Trimming removed 2 bases from V and 2 bases from J, with 11 bases in between. Germline lookup yields CDR1 SGHRS and CDR2 YFSETQ.

Many counts were recorded for this clonotype. The chain uses TRBV5-1 and TRBJ1-5; the D gene is possibly TRBD1 (6 bases). This CDR3 region has 15 residues. With 4 bases removed from V and 6 bases from J, the gap between germline ends came to 17 bases. CDR1 SGHRS and CDR2 YFSETQ come from the germline V gene. In nucleotides, the CDR3 is TGCGCCAGCAGCATTACACCGGGGGCGCGTCAGCCCCAGCATTTT. Its protein is CASSITPGARQPQHF.

This sequence joins TRBV25-1 and TRBJ2-7, with TRBD2 matching 9 bases. This CDR3 has 14 residues. CDR1 and CDR2 from the germline V gene are MGHDK and SYGVNS. Losses at the gene ends were 3 bases for V and 10 bases for J; bases not matched to a gene: 10. In DNA, the CDR3 is TGTGCCAGCAGTGATGCCGGGACTAGCCCCGGACAGTACTTC. Amino acids: CASSDAGTSPGQYF.

DNA of the CDR3: TGTGCCAGCACCCCACGTTTGGGGGGTGCCTATGGCTACACCTTC. Translated, it gives CASTPRLGGAYGYTF. The chain joins TRBV7-2 to TRBJ1-2; maybe TRBD1 (5 bases). CDR1 and CDR2 (germline): SGHTA, FQGNSA. This CDR3 has 15 amino acids. V shed 7 bases and J shed 4 bases, with 19 bases lying between them.

This clonotype was counted a few times. This sequence joins TRBV7-9 and TRBJ1-1; possibly TRBD1 for D (5 bases). The CDR3 contains 14 residues. V was cut by 5 bases and J by 6 bases, with 16 bases left in between. Germline CDR1 and CDR2: SEHNR and FQNEAQ (reference sequence). The CDR3 coding sequence is TGTGCCAGCAGCGCGACAGTCTCTGTACCTGAAGCTTTCTTT. Its protein product is CASSATVSVPEAFF.